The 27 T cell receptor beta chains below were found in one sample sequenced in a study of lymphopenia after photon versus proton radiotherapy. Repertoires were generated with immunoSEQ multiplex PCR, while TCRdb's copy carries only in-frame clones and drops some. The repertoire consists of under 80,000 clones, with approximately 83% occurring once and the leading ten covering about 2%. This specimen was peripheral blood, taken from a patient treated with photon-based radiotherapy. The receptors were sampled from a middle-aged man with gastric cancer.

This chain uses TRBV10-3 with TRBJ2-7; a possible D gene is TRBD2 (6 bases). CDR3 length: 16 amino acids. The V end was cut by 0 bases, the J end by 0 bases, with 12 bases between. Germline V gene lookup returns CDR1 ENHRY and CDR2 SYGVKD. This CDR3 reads CAISESGGTSSYEQYF. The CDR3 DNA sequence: TGTGCCATCAGTGAGTCTGGGGGGACGAGCTCCTACGAGCAGTACTTC.

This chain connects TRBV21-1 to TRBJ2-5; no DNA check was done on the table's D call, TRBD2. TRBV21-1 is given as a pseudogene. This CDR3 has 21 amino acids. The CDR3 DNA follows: TGTGCCAGCAGCAGGGGAACCAAAGCTAGCGGGCCAGCACTGTACCAAGAGACCCAGTACTTC. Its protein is CASSRGTKASGPALYQETQYF.

In DNA, the CDR3 is TGTGCCTCACATTTTGAGGTAGCGCGGCTCGGAGGGGGCAAAAACATTCAGTACTTC. Translating gives CASHFEVARLGGGKNIQYF. This chain joins TRBV5-4 and TRBJ2-4, with D perhaps matching TRBD1 or TRBD2 (6 bases each). The V gene lost 10 bases and the J gene lost 3 bases, with 32 bases spanning the gap. Germline-derived CDR1 and CDR2 are SGHNT and YYREEE (reference sequence). The length of the CDR3 is 19 residues.

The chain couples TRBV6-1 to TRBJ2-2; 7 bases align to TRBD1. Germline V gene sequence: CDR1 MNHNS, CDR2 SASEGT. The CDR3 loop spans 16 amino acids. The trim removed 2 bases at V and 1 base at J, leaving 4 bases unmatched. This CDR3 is CASSELGQRNTGELFF. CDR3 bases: TGTGCCAGCAGTGAACTGGGACAGAGGAACACCGGGGAGCTGTTTTTT.

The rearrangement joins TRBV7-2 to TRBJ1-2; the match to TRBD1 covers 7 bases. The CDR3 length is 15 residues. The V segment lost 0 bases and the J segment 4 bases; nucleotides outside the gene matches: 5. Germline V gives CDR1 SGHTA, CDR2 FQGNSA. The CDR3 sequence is CASSLAGTVIYGYTF. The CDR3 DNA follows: TGTGCCAGCAGCTTAGCCGGGACAGTAATCTATGGCTACACCTTC.

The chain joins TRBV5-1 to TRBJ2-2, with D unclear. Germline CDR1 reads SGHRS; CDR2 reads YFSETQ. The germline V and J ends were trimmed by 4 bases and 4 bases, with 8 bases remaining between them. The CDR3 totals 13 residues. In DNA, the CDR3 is TGCGCCAGCAGCCCAGGCGTCACCGGGGAGCTGTTTTTT. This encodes CASSPGVTGELFF.

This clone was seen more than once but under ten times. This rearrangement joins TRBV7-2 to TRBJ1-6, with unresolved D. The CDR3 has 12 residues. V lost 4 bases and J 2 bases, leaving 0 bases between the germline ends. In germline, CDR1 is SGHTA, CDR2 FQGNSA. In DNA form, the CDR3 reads TGTGCCAGCAGCTCCTATAATTCACCCCTCCACTTT. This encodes CASSSYNSPLHF.

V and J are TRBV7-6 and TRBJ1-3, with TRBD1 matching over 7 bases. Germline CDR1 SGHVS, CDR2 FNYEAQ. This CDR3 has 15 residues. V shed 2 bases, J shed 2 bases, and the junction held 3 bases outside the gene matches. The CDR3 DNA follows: TGTGCCAGCAGCTTAAAGACAGGGACTGGAAACACCATATATTTT. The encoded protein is CASSLKTGTGNTIYF.

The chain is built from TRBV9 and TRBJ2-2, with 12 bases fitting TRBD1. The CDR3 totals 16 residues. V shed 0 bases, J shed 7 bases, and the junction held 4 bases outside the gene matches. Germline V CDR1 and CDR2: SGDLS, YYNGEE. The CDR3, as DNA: TGTGCCAGCAGCGTAGCTGGGACAGGGGGCAACGGGGAGCTGTTTTTT. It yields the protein CASSVAGTGGNGELFF.

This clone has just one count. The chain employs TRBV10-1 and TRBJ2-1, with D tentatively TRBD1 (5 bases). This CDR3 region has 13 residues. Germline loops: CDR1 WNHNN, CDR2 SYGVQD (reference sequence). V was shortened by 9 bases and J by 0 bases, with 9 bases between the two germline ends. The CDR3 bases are TGCGCCAGAGGGCAGGGCTCCTACAATGAGCAGTTCTTC. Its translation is CARGQGSYNEQFF.

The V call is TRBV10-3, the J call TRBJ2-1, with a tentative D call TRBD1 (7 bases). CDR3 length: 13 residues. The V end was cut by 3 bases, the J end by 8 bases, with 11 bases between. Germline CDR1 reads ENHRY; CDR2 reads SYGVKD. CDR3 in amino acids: CAISDRGDDEQFF. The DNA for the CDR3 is TGTGCCATCAGTGACAGGGGGGACGATGAGCAGTTCTTC.

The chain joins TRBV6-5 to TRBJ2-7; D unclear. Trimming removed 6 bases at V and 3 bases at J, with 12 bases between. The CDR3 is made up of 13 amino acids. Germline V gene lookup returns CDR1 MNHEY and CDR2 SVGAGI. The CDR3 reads CASRISRGYEQYF. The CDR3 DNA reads TGTGCCAGCAGAATCTCCCGCGGCTACGAGCAGTACTTC.

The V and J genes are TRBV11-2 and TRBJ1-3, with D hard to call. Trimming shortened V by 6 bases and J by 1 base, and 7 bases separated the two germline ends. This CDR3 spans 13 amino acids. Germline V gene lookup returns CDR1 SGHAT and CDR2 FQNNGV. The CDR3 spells CASRDFSGNTIYF. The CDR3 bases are TGTGCCAGCAGGGATTTTTCTGGAAACACCATATATTTT.

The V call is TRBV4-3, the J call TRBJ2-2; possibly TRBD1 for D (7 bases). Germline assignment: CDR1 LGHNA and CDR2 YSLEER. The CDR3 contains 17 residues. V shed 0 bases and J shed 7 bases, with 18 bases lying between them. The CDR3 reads CASSQDGGGSFFGELFF. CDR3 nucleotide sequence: TGCGCCAGCAGCCAAGATGGAGGGGGCAGTTTTTTCGGGGAGCTGTTTTTT.

Here the CDR3 DNA reads TGCGCCAGCAGCAGGGCAGGCGAGCAGTTCTTC. Translated, it gives CASSRAGEQFF. V and J are TRBV10-2 and TRBJ2-1; weak D call: TRBD1 (5 bases). The CDR3 consists of 11 residues. The ends were cut back, 6 bases at V and 10 bases at J, with 10 bases in the middle. Germline loops: CDR1 WSHSY, CDR2 SAAADI.

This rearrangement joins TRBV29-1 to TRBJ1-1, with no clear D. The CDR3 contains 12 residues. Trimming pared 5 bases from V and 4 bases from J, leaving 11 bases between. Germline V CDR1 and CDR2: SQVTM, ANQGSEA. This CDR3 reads CSVQSAGTEAFF. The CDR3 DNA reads TGCAGCGTTCAGAGCGCGGGCACTGAAGCTTTCTTT.

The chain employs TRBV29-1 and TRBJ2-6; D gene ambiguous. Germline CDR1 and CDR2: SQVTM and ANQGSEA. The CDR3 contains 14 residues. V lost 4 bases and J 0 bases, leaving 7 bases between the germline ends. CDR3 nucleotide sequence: TGCAGCGTTGCTGTCACCTCTGGGGCCAACGTCCTGACTTTC. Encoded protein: CSVAVTSGANVLTF.

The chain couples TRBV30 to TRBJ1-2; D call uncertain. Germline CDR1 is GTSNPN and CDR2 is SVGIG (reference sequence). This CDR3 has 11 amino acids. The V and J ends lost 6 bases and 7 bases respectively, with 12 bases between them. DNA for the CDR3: TGTGCCTGTCAGAGGTTCTCTGGCTACACCTTC. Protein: CACQRFSGYTF.

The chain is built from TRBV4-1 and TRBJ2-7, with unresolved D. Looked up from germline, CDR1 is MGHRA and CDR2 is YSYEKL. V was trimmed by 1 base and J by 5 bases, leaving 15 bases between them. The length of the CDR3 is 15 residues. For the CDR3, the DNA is TGCGCCAGCAGCCAAGTCCGGGCCCTTCGGAACGAGCAGTACTTC. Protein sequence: CASSQVRALRNEQYF.

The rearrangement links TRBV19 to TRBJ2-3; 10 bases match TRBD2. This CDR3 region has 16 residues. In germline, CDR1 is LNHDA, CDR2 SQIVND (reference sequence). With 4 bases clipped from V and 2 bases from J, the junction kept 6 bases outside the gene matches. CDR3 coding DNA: TGTGCCAGTAGTACCCTAGCGGGGGCTATCACAGATACGCAGTATTTT. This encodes CASSTLAGAITDTQYF.

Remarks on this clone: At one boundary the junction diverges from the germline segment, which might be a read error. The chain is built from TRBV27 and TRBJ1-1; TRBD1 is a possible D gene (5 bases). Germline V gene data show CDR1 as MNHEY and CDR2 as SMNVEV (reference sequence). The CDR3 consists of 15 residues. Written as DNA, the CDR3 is TGTGCCAGCAGTTCCTCGGGACGGGGGAACGCTGAAGCTTTCTTT. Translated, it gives CASSSSGRGNAEAFF.

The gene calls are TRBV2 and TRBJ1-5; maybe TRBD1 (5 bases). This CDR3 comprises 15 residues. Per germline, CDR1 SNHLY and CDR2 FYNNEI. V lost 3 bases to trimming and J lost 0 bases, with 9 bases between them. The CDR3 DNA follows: TGTGCCAGCAGTGATACGACAGATAGCAATCAGCCCCAGCATTTT. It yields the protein CASSDTTDSNQPQHF. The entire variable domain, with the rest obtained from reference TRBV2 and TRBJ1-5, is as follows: EPEVTQTPSHQVTQMGQEVILRCVPISNHLYFYWYRQILGQKVEFLVSFYNNEISEKSEIFDDQFSVERPDGSNFTLKIRSTKLEDSAMYFCASSDTTDSNQPQHFGDGTRLSIL.

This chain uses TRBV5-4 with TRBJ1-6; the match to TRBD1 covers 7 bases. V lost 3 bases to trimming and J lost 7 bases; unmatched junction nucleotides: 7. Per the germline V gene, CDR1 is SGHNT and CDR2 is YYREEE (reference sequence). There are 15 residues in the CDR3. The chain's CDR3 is CASSSSQGNNSPLHF. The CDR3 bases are TGTGCCAGCAGCTCCTCACAGGGGAACAATTCACCCCTCCACTTT.

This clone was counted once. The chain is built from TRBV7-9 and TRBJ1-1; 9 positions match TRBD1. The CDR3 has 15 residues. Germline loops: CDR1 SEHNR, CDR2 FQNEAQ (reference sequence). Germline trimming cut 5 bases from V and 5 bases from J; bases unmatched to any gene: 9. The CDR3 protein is CASSPVGTGRTEAFF. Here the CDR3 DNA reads TGTGCCAGCAGCCCGGTGGGGACAGGGCGGACTGAAGCTTTCTTT.

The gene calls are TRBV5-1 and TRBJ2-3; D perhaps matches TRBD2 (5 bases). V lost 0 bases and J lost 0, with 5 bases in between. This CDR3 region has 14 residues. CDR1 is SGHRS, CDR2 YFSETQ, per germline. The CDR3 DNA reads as TGCGCCAGCAGCTTGGGGAGGAGCACAGATACGCAGTATTTT. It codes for CASSLGRSTDTQYF.

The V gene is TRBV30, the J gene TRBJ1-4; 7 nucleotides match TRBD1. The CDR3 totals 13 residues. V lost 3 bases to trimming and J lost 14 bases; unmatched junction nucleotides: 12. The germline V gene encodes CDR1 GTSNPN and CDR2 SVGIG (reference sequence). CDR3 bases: TGTGCCTGGAGGGGGACAGCCCTAAACGACCTGTTTTTT. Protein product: CAWRGTALNDLFF.

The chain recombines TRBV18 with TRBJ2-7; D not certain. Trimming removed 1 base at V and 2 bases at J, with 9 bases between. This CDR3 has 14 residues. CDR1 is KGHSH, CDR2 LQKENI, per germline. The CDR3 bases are TGTGCCAGCTCACCACAAAATATGCCCTACGAGCAGTACTTC. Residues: CASSPQNMPYEQYF.